This is a list of T cell receptor beta chains from one sample in a study of identical twins. One entry per CDR3 protein results from TCRdb running MiXCR on the 5' RACE reads. This sample yields 500,000 or so distinct CDR3 sequences, of which more than 13% are seen a single time; more than 0.8% belongs to the top ten. These data were likewise used in another study, on yellow fever vaccine responses in identical twins.

The specimen was CD4+ T cells sorted from blood. The receptors originated from a woman aged 18-29 years in good health. Each CDR3 is given with its conserved first and last residue. The order of the fields is CDR3 length, V gene, CDR3 protein.

len: 13; v_gene: TRBV6-1; CDR3aa: CAASGTGYYEQYF
len: 16; v_gene: TRBV28; CDR3aa: CASSPDAQGGIETQYF
len: 11; v_gene: TRBV10-3; CDR3aa: CAIGPQETQYF
len: 13; v_gene: TRBV5-1; CDR3aa: CASSPEATGELFF
len: 13; v_gene: TRBV29-1; CDR3aa: CSAGTGGNNEQFF
len: 17; v_gene: TRBV7-2; CDR3aa: CASSLYTSGSARNEQFF
len: 16; v_gene: TRBV4-3; CDR3aa: CASSQRESGGGNEQFF
len: 12; v_gene: TRBV10-3; CDR3aa: CAISDRNTEAFF
len: 13; v_gene: TRBV5-1; CDR3aa: CASSLRGGGEQYF
len: 14; v_gene: TRBV27; CDR3aa: CASSFGQGASEQYF
len: 13; v_gene: TRBV10-3; CDR3aa: CAISGGLGTEAFF
len: 14; v_gene: TRBV12-3/TRBV12-4; CDR3aa: CASSLMGGAGTQYF
len: 13; v_gene: TRBV28; CDR3aa: CASTDPPSYEQYF
len: 13; v_gene: TRBV6-1; CDR3aa: CASSPPGYGGYTF
len: 15; v_gene: TRBV6-5; CDR3aa: CASSYDGTSPYEQYF
len: 17; v_gene: TRBV15; CDR3aa: CATSRGGAGGSGTEAFF
len: 18; v_gene: TRBV6-1; CDR3aa: CASSPPGLILRGYNEQFF
len: 14; v_gene: TRBV29-1; CDR3aa: CSALNPDKTYEQYF
len: 16; v_gene: TRBV4-1; CDR3aa: CASSQDLKAGVYGYTF
len: 15; v_gene: TRBV7-2; CDR3aa: CASSSQALAGVEQYF
len: 12; v_gene: TRBV5-1; CDR3aa: CASSVEGTEAFF
len: 16; v_gene: TRBV15; CDR3aa: CATSRGGRSAGNTIYF
len: 16; v_gene: TRBV15; CDR3aa: CATSKTGTGLTDTQYF
len: 16; v_gene: TRBV6-1; CDR3aa: CASRQRRLLSGNTIYF
len: 13; v_gene: TRBV30; CDR3aa: CAWSAARADTQYF